The 11 T cell receptor beta chains listed next were all sequenced from one sample in a study of blood T cell repertoires in COVID-19. Repertoires were generated with immunoSEQ multiplex PCR, while TCRdb's copy carries only in-frame clones and drops some. Here the sample spans around 130,000 clones, around 83% being singletons. The sequenced material came from peripheral blood. Source of these receptors: a woman aged 80 or older with acute or convalescent COVID-19.

V usage is TRBV28 and J usage is TRBJ2-1, with a tentative D call TRBD2 (6 bases). The CDR3 sequence is 14 residues long. Deletions cut 5 bases from V and 9 bases from J, with 17 bases between. Germline-derived CDR1 and CDR2 are MDHEN and SYDVKM. CDR3 loop: CASSDVRGLVEQFF. CDR3 in DNA: TGTGCCAGCAGTGACGTCCGGGGGTTGGTTGAGCAGTTCTTC.

This chain links TRBV29-1 with TRBJ2-2, with TRBD2 matching 8 bases. The CDR3 has 16 amino acids. With V trimmed by 1 base and J by 4 bases, 8 bases remained unmatched. Germline V gene data show CDR1 as SQVTM and CDR2 as ANQGSEA. In DNA form, the CDR3 reads TGCAGCGTTGAAGGCGCGGCGGGGGGAATCACCGGGGAGCTGTTTTTT. It translates to CSVEGAAGGITGELFF.

The V call is TRBV6-6, the J call TRBJ2-5; the match to TRBD2 covers 8 bases. Germline V gene data show CDR1 as MNHNY and CDR2 as SVGAGI (reference sequence). Trimming took 5 bases from V and 1 from J; bases not matched to a gene: 9. The CDR3 covers 16 residues. The CDR3 protein is CASSRRGGRSQETQYF. The CDR3 DNA reads as TGTGCCAGCAGTCGACGGGGGGGCAGGTCCCAAGAGACCCAGTACTTC.

The chain couples TRBV30 to TRBJ2-7; D not certain. Germline V lookup: CDR1 GTSNPN, CDR2 SVGIG (reference sequence). The CDR3 has 12 residues. The V gene lost 2 bases and the J gene lost 3 bases, with 8 bases spanning the gap. The CDR3 region has the DNA TGTGCCTGGAGTCCAGCTAGCTACGAGCAGTACTTC. It translates to CAWSPASYEQYF.

The chain has TRBV9 and TRBJ2-5; 7 bases agree with TRBD2. V shed 4 bases and J 1 base; nucleotides not matched to a gene: 4. CDR3 size: 14 residues. Germline loops: CDR1 SGDLS, CDR2 YYNGEE. CDR3 region: CASSFGLGQETQYF. In DNA, the CDR3 is TGTGCCAGCAGCTTCGGACTAGGCCAAGAGACCCAGTACTTC.

The V call is TRBV7-9, the J call TRBJ2-2; 12 bases are shared with TRBD1. V dropped 3 bases and J dropped 5; count of bases not matched to a gene: 13. The CDR3 covers 19 residues. Germline assignment: CDR1 SEHNR and CDR2 FQNEAQ (reference sequence). CDR3 DNA sequence: TGTGCCAGCAGCTTCACACCCCCGGGACAGGGGGCCGGTACCGGGGAGCTGTTTTTT. It codes for CASSFTPPGQGAGTGELFF. Full variable domain (rest looked up from reference TRBV7-9 and TRBJ2-2): DTGVSQNPRHKITKRGQNVTFRCDPISEHNRLYWYRQTLGQGPEFLTYFQNEAQLEKSRLLSDRFSAERPKGSFSTLEIQRTEQGDSAMYLCASSFTPPGQGAGTGELFFGEGSRLTVL.

J is TRBJ2-3 and V is TRBV5-1; D ambiguous. The ends were cut back, 0 bases at V and 2 bases at J, with 10 bases in the middle. Per germline, CDR1 SGHRS and CDR2 YFSETQ. This CDR3 is built from 15 residues. CDR3 in DNA: TGCGCCAGCAGCTTGGTATACAAGTACACAGATACGCAGTATTTT. Amino acid sequence: CASSLVYKYTDTQYF.

CDR3: CASSLNPGSYEQYF. The CDR3 DNA is TGTGCCAGCAGCTTAAACCCCGGTTCCTACGAGCAGTACTTC. The chain couples TRBV7-6 to TRBJ2-7, with D unresolved. The V and J ends lost 2 bases and 1 base respectively, with 9 bases between them. The CDR3 loop spans 14 amino acids. Germline CDR1 reads SGHVS; CDR2 reads FNYEAQ.

The J gene is TRBJ1-2, the V gene TRBV6-6; D is undetermined. The CDR3 spans 14 residues. The V gene's germline CDR1 is MNHNY and CDR2 SVGAGI (reference sequence). V was clipped by 2 bases and J by 8 bases, with 15 bases between them. The CDR3 region is CASSYGQWEGGYTF. For the CDR3, the DNA is TGTGCCAGCAGTTACGGGCAGTGGGAGGGCGGCTACACCTTC.

The gene calls are TRBV6-6 and TRBJ1-5, with a tentative D call TRBD1 (5 bases). Germline lookup yields CDR1 MNHNY and CDR2 SVGAGI (reference sequence). V was shortened by 0 bases and J by 4 bases, with 7 bases between the two germline ends. This CDR3 region has 14 residues. The CDR3 protein is CASSYSGGNQPQHF. The CDR3 bases are TGTGCCAGCAGTTACTCGGGGGGTAATCAGCCCCAGCATTTT.

The chain has TRBV9 and TRBJ1-6; perhaps TRBD1 as D (6 bases). Germline V gene data show CDR1 as SGDLS and CDR2 as YYNGEE. The CDR3 has 15 residues. Trimming left V 2 bases short and J 4 bases short, with 10 bases between. The CDR3 DNA is TGTGCCAGCAGCGTGGCAAGGGGGTATAATTCACCCCTCCACTTT. Translating gives CASSVARGYNSPLHF.